The text below deals with one T cell receptor (beta chain). TCRdb keeps only in-frame clones here, not all; method: immunoSEQ multiplex PCR. The sample contains roughly 92,000 clones, about 95% of which appear only once. These data belong to a study of siplizumab effects on memory and regulatory T cells. Deletions cut 5 bases from V and 4 bases from J, with 26 bases between. In germline, CDR1 is SGHAT, CDR2 FQNNGV. The CDR3 covers 18 residues. The chain is built from TRBV11-2 and TRBJ1-1; TRBD1 might be the D (5 bases). This receptor was identified in a human donor in good health. The sequencing sample was made of non-Treg CD4+ T cells sorted from blood. CDR3 bases: TGTGCCAGCAGCCGCAGGCCTACCCGGCTCAGGGCCCCCACTGAAGCTTTCTTT. Translated, it gives CASSRRPTRLRAPTEAFF.